The clone carrying this T cell receptor beta chain was observed many times. The sample belongs to a study of human T cells and chemical hapten exposure. One entry per CDR3 protein results from TCRdb running MiXCR on the RACE reads. The table lists about 58,000 distinct CDR3 sequences, over 10% of them singletons. The CDR3 extends over 20 amino acids. The germline V and J ends were trimmed by 0 bases and 2 bases, with 23 bases remaining between them. The time point was: patch test 3, about 24 weeks after DPC sensitization. Treatment meaning: therapeutic diphenylcyclopropenone sensitization with weekly scalp DPC.

Source: whole blood, taken in connection with sensitization to the hapten diphenylcyclopropenone (DPC). The sequence derives from a man in his thirties or forties with alopecia areata. Some clones in this sample may be carry-over from other donors' samples. This chain links TRBV23-1 with TRBJ2-4; D not certain. TRBV23-1 falls under the ORF class, with uncertain function. The CDR3: CASSQSAGPAASLPKNIQYF. The CDR3 DNA sequence: TGCGCCAGCAGTCAATCCGCTGGGCCAGCTGCCTCCCTGCCCAAAAACATTCAGTACTTC.